The rows below give T cell receptor beta chains drawn from one sample of a study of CXCR3-negative and CXCR3-positive naive CD8 T cells. Following a re-call of the 5' RACE reads, TCRdb has one entry per CDR3 protein and lacks DNA. Recorded here are roughly 56,000 distinct CDR3 sequences; the top ten clones represent around 0.45%. Specimen: naive CXCR3- CD8+ T cells from blood. These receptors were taken from a human donor in good health. Some clones in this sample may be carry-over from other donors' samples. The CDR3 runs from the conserved cysteine through the conserved F or W. Each record gives: V gene, CDR3 length, clone size, J gene, CDR3 protein. Size is stated for part of the rows, as once, few or many counts, or as a class when the clone is expanded.

v_gene: TRBV20-1
len: 13
abundance: NA
j_gene: TRBJ1-1
CDR3aa: CSASDRAVTEAFF

v_gene: TRBV5-1
len: 13
abundance: NA
j_gene: TRBJ2-5
CDR3aa: CASSSGGGETQYF

v_gene: TRBV7-9
len: 15
abundance: NA
j_gene: TRBJ1-2
CDR3aa: CASSLGEGNSFGYTF

v_gene: TRBV6-4
len: 15
abundance: NA
j_gene: TRBJ2-5
CDR3aa: CASRTDRGLEETQYF

v_gene: TRBV28
len: 15
abundance: NA
j_gene: TRBJ2-7
CDR3aa: CASSPNRDGGYEQYF

v_gene: TRBV11-3
len: 15
abundance: NA
j_gene: TRBJ2-1
CDR3aa: CASSQRTGGRNEQFF

v_gene: TRBV29-1
len: 12
abundance: NA
j_gene: TRBJ2-1
CDR3aa: CSVEYLGPGQFF

v_gene: TRBV27
len: 13
abundance: NA
j_gene: TRBJ1-1
CDR3aa: CASSLSLNTEAFF

v_gene: TRBV7-7
len: 16
abundance: NA
j_gene: TRBJ2-5
CDR3aa: CASSFSRDSLRETQYF

v_gene: TRBV7-8
len: 12
abundance: NA
j_gene: TRBJ2-7
CDR3aa: CASSLGAYEQYF

v_gene: TRBV28
len: 15
abundance: NA
j_gene: TRBJ2-7
CDR3aa: CASRVTGYGSYGQYF

v_gene: TRBV3-1
len: 16
abundance: NA
j_gene: TRBJ1-4
CDR3aa: CASSQDRDRAGEKLFF

v_gene: TRBV29-1
len: 13
abundance: NA
j_gene: TRBJ2-7
CDR3aa: CSVESGRGYEQYF

v_gene: TRBV4-2
len: 17
abundance: NA
j_gene: TRBJ1-1
CDR3aa: CASSQKGTGLVNTEAFF

v_gene: TRBV12-3/TRBV12-4
len: 14
abundance: NA
j_gene: TRBJ1-5
CDR3aa: CASSQTPDNQPQHF

v_gene: TRBV7-9
len: 17
abundance: NA
j_gene: TRBJ2-1
CDR3aa: CASSTRDGPSSYNEQFF

v_gene: TRBV15
len: 14
abundance: medium-sized
j_gene: TRBJ2-7
CDR3aa: CATKSGQESYEQYF

v_gene: TRBV28
len: 17
abundance: NA
j_gene: TRBJ2-6
CDR3aa: CASSFPGLNSGANVLTF

v_gene: TRBV29-1
len: 13
abundance: NA
j_gene: TRBJ2-5
CDR3aa: CSVGSRYQETQYF

v_gene: TRBV27
len: 15
abundance: NA
j_gene: TRBJ2-7
CDR3aa: CASSLTGTGYYEQYF

v_gene: TRBV14
len: 16
abundance: NA
j_gene: TRBJ2-7
CDR3aa: CASSQDLAGVGYEQYF

v_gene: TRBV6-2/TRBV6-3
len: 14
abundance: NA
j_gene: TRBJ2-3
CDR3aa: CASSYLVGTDMQYF

v_gene: TRBV10-2
len: 13
abundance: NA
j_gene: TRBJ2-1
CDR3aa: CASRGGDYNEQFF

v_gene: TRBV28
len: 12
abundance: NA
j_gene: TRBJ2-1
CDR3aa: CASSLLPNEQFF

v_gene: TRBV29-1
len: 14
abundance: NA
j_gene: TRBJ1-6
CDR3aa: CSVLTGGERSPLHF

v_gene: TRBV4-3
len: 14
abundance: NA
j_gene: TRBJ1-5
CDR3aa: CASSLGTENQPQHF

v_gene: TRBV7-9
len: 13
abundance: NA
j_gene: TRBJ1-2
CDR3aa: CASSFGGGRGYTF

v_gene: TRBV7-3
len: 14
abundance: NA
j_gene: TRBJ2-2
CDR3aa: CASRAGENTGELFF